This T cell receptor (beta chain) was identified during a study of control samples from healthy donors and cancer patients. This CDR3 contains 14 residues. Trimming removed 4 bases from V and 1 base from J, with 8 bases in between. Germline V gives CDR1 KGHDR, CDR2 SFDVKD. This clone was observed a handful of times. TCRdb's table, derived via immunoSEQ multiplex PCR, lists solely in-frame clones and lacks some. The data show over 85,000 clones, with 90% to 95% seen just once and 2% to 3% held by the top ten. The chain joins TRBV24-1 to TRBJ2-3; D may be TRBD2 (6 bases). Sequencing was performed on blood. The clonotype comes from a woman in her late teens or twenties in good health. CDR3 region: CATSETGGTDTQYF. The DNA of the CDR3 is TGTGCCACCAGTGAAACGGGGGGCACAGATACGCAGTATTTT.